This note documents a single T cell receptor (beta chain) sequence. The sample is drawn from a study of cytomegalovirus exposure and HLA in healthy donors. The PCR contained 60 Vbeta and 13 Jbeta primers. Sequencing used immunoSEQ multiplex PCR; TCRdb keeps in-frame clones, though not all of them. The table lists roughly 120,000 clones, approximately 70% of them singletons. J was trimmed by 5 bases and V by 4 bases; bases with no gene match: 9. CDR1 is SGHNT, CDR2 YYREEE, per germline (reference sequence). CDR3 length: 15 residues. The chain is built from TRBV5-4 and TRBJ2-5; 9 bases map to TRBD1. Sequencing was carried out using PBMCs. This receptor was taken from a man aged 40-49 years in good health and CMV-seronegative. The CDR3 coding sequence is TGTGCCAGCAGCGGGACAGGGTTGCGAGGGGAGACCCAGTACTTC. It yields the protein CASSGTGLRGETQYF. Filled out from reference TRBV5-4 and TRBJ2-5, the complete variable domain reads ETGVTQSPTHLIKTRGQQVTLRCSSQSGHNTVSWYQQALGQGPQFIFQYYREEENGRGNFPPRFSGLQFPNYSSELNVNALELDDSALYLCASSGTGLRGETQYFGPGTRLLVL.